This T cell receptor (beta chain) is drawn from a study of cytomegalovirus exposure and HLA in healthy donors. General study findings and limits: Presence/absence analyses treated sequencing depth as roughly uniform across donors.

The primer mix had 60 Vbeta and 13 Jbeta primers. Here immunoSEQ multiplex PCR was the method, and the copy in TCRdb shows in-frame clones only, minus some. The table includes 150,000 to 200,000 clones, around 80% detected once. This CDR3 region has 15 residues. Germline V gene lookup returns CDR1 SGHRS and CDR2 YFSETQ. V gave up 0 bases and J gave up 2 bases; unmatched junction bases: 5. As regards this clone: Its antigen is currently unknown.

The rearrangement links TRBV5-1 to TRBJ2-7; 7 nucleotides agree with TRBD1. What was sequenced was PBMCs. This TCR was sampled from a woman between 50 and 59 years old in good health and CMV-seronegative. This CDR3 is CASSLAQGSTYEQYF. The CDR3 DNA sequence: TGCGCCAGCAGCTTGGCACAGGGGTCTACCTACGAGCAGTACTTC.